This record concerns one T cell receptor beta chain sequence. Antigen: not known. This sample stems from a study of T cell responses to AZD1222 COVID-19 vaccine. Points from the study as a whole: Reportedly, close to half of spike-specific TCRs are directed against unmutated variant regions. Repertoire sampling was restricted to post-peak T cell response timepoints.

This CDR3 spans 13 amino acids. The germline V and J ends were trimmed by 7 bases and 0 bases, with 7 bases remaining between them. From germline, CDR1 is MDHEN and CDR2 SYDVKM. The protocol was immunoSEQ multiplex PCR, while the TCRdb copy is restricted to in-frame clones and leaves out a portion. Seen here are 100,000 to 150,000 clones, just under 95% observed once, and the top ten hold about 1.1%. This TCR came from an adult who received the AZD1222 COVID-19 vaccine. Source: peripheral blood, taken 28 days after the second AZD1222 dose. J is TRBJ1-3 and V is TRBV28; no clear D gene. The CDR3 is CASNSLSGNTIYF. CDR3 DNA sequence: TGTGCCAGCAACAGCCTCTCTGGAAACACCATATATTTT.